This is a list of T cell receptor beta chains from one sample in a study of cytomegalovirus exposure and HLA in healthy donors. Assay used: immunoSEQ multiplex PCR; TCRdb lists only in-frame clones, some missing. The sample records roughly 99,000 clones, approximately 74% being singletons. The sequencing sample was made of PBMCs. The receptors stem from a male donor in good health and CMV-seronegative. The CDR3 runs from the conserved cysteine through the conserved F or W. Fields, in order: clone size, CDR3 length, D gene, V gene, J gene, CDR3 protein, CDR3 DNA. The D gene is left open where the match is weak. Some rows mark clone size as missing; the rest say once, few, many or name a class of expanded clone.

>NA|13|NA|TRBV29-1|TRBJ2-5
CSVEGTAQETQYF
TGCAGCGTTGAAGGGACAGCCCAAGAGACCCAGTACTTC
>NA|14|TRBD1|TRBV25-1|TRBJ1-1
CASSDTGVETEAFF
TGTGCCAGCAGTGATACAGGGGTTGAAACTGAAGCTTTCTTT
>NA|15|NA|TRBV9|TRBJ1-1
CASSVVLGGAAEAFF
TGTGCCAGCAGCGTAGTTTTGGGGGGGGCGGCCGAAGCTTTCTTT
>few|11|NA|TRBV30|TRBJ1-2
CAWSGLYGYTF
TGTGCCTGGAGTGGACTCTATGGCTACACCTTC
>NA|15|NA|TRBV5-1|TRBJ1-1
CASSLSNTLNTEAFF
TGCGCCAGCAGTTTGTCCAATACACTGAACACTGAAGCTTTCTTT
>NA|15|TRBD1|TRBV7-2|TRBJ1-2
CASSYKTGDSYGYTF
TGTGCCAGCAGCTACAAAACAGGGGATTCCTATGGCTACACCTTC
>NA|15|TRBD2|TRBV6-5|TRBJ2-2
CASRWTSGGGGELFF
TGTGCCAGCAGATGGACTAGCGGCGGGGGCGGGGAGCTGTTTTTT
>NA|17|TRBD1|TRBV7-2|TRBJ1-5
CASSFIWDRGFNQPQHF
TGTGCCAGCAGCTTTATATGGGACAGGGGCTTCAATCAGCCCCAGCATTTT
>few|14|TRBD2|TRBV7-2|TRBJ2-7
CASSFWTSVDEQYF
TGTGCCAGCAGCTTTTGGACTAGCGTCGACGAGCAGTACTTC
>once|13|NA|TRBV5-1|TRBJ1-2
CASSKEASYGYTF
TGCGCCAGCAGCAAAGAAGCTAGCTATGGCTACACCTTC
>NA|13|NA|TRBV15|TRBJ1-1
CATSTGLFLEAFF
TGTGCCACCTCCACAGGGTTGTTCTTGGAAGCTTTCTTT
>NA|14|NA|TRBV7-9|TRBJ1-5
CASSLDSEHQPQHF
TGTGCCAGCAGCCTGGACAGCGAACATCAGCCCCAGCATTTT
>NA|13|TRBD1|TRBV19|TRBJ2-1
CASSVDRGNEQFF
TGTGCCAGTAGTGTCGACAGGGGTAATGAGCAGTTCTTC
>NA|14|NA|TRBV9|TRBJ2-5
CASSVGGGAETQYF
TGTGCCAGCAGCGTAGGTGGGGGGGCAGAGACCCAGTACTTC
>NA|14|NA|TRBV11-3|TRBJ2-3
CASSLDHVADTQYF
TGTGCCAGCAGCTTAGATCATGTTGCAGATACGCAGTATTTT
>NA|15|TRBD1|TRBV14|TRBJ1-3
CASSHRQGLGNTIYF
TGTGCCAGCAGCCATAGACAGGGACTTGGAAACACCATATATTTT
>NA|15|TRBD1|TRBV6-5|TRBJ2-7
CASSYSGGGTYEQYF
TGTGCCAGCAGTTATTCAGGGGGTGGGACCTACGAGCAGTACTTC
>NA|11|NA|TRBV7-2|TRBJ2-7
CASSSTYEQYF
TGTGCCAGCAGCTCCACCTACGAGCAGTACTTC
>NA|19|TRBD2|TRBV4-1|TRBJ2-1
CASSQVPLALAGGNNEQFF
TGCGCCAGCAGCCAAGTACCCCTTGCCCTAGCGGGAGGGAACAATGAGCAGTTCTTC
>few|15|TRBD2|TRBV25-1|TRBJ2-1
CASSATLAGYNEQFF
TGTGCCAGCAGTGCGACTCTAGCGGGATACAATGAGCAGTTCTTC
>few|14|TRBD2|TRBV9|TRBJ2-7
CASSGSGRTDEQYF
TGTGCCAGCAGCGGTAGCGGGAGAACGGACGAGCAGTACTTC
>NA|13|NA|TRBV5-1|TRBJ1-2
CASRRAGDGGYTF
TGCGCCAGCAGGAGGGCAGGGGATGGTGGCTACACCTTC
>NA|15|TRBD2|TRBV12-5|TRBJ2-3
CASGYGTSGTDTQYF
TGTGCTAGTGGTTACGGGACTAGCGGCACAGATACGCAGTATTTT
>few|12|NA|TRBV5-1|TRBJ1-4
CASSPGGEKLFF
TGCGCCAGCAGCCCGGGGGGGGAAAAACTGTTTTTT
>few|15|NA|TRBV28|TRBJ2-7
CASSATGTYTYEQYF
TGTGCCAGCAGTGCGACCGGGACTTATACCTACGAGCAGTACTTC
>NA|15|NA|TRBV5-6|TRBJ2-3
CASSIEGRRTDTQYF
TGTGCCAGCAGCATCGAGGGCAGACGGACAGATACGCAGTATTTT
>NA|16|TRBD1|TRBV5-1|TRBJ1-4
CASSWTGGNNNEKLFF
TGCGCCAGCAGCTGGACAGGGGGCAATAATAATGAAAAACTGTTTTTT
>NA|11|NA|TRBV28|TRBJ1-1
CASSPRGGAFF
TGTGCCAGCAGTCCGAGGGGGGGAGCTTTCTTT
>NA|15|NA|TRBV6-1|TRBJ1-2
CASSELRTANYGYTF
TGTGCCAGCAGTGAACTTAGGACAGCTAACTATGGCTACACCTTC
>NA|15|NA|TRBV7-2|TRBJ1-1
CASSSARVSSTEAFF
TGTGCCAGCAGCTCAGCCAGGGTATCGTCGACTGAAGCTTTCTTT
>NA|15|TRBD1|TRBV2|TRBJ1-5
CASIFDRASNQPQHF
TGTGCCAGCATCTTCGACAGGGCTAGCAATCAGCCCCAGCATTTT
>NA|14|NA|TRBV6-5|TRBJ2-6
CASIEHSGANVLTF
TGTGCCAGCATCGAGCACTCTGGGGCCAACGTCCTGACTTTC
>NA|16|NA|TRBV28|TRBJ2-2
CASSWVGALDTGELFF
TGTGCCAGCAGTTGGGTAGGGGCTCTAGACACCGGGGAGCTGTTTTTT
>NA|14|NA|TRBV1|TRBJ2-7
CTSSQDRSRYEQYF
TGCACCAGCAGCCAAGATCGGTCGCGGTACGAGCAGTACTTC
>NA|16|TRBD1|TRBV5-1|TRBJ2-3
CASRFDRGTSTDTQYF
TGCGCCAGCAGGTTTGACAGGGGAACTAGCACAGATACGCAGTATTTT
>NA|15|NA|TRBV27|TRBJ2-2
CASSLGDILTGELFF
TGTGCCAGCAGTTTGGGTGACATACTCACCGGGGAGCTGTTTTTT
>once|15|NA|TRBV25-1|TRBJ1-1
CANSVVGPRGTEAFF
TGTGCCAACAGTGTAGTAGGTCCTCGGGGCACTGAAGCTTTCTTT
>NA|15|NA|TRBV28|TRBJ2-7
CASSRVSGNSYEQYF
TGTGCCAGCAGTCGGGTTAGCGGCAACTCCTACGAGCAGTACTTC
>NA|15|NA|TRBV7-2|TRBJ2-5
CASSLGTTENSAQYF
TGTGCCAGCAGCTTAGGGACGACAGAGAACTCGGCCCAGTACTTC
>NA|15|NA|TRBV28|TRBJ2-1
CASRMQGISYNEQFF
TGTGCCAGCAGGATGCAGGGGATCTCCTACAATGAGCAGTTCTTC
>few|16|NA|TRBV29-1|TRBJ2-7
CSPDGWTDISSYEQYF
TGCAGCCCTGACGGGTGGACAGACATATCCTCCTACGAGCAGTACTTC
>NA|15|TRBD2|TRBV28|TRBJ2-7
CASSVAGASSYEQYF
TGTGCCAGCAGTGTAGCGGGCGCAAGCTCCTACGAGCAGTACTTC
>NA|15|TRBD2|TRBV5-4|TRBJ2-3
CASSLTSGSTDTQYF
TGTGCCAGCAGCTTGACTAGCGGCAGCACAGATACGCAGTATTTT
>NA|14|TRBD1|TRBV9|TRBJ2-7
CASSARDSSYEQYF
TGTGCCAGCAGCGCCCGGGACAGCTCCTACGAGCAGTACTTC
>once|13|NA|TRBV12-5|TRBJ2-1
CASGLVRGNEQFF
TGTGCTAGTGGTTTGGTAAGAGGGAATGAGCAGTTCTTC
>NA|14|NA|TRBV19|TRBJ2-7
CASSMGHYSYEQYF
TGTGCCAGTAGTATGGGACATTACTCCTACGAGCAGTACTTC
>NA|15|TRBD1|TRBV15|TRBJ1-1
CATSSYDRDYTEAFF
TGTGCCACCAGCAGCTACGACAGGGACTACACTGAAGCTTTCTTT
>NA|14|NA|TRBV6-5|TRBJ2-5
CASRLLGRTGTQYF
TGTGCCAGCAGATTGTTGGGCCGGACTGGGACCCAGTACTTC
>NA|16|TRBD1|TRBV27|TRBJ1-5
CASSHRQGDGNQPQHF
TGTGCCAGCAGTCATCGACAGGGTGATGGCAATCAGCCCCAGCATTTT
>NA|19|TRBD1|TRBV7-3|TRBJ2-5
CASSLVGGLGGEYQETQYF
TGTGCCAGCAGCTTAGTTGGCGGGCTAGGGGGCGAGTACCAAGAGACCCAGTACTTC
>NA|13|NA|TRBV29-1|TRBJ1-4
CSVSLTTNEKLFF
TGCAGCGTTAGCCTTACGACTAATGAAAAACTGTTTTTT
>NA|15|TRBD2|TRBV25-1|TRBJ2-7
CASSVGTSGRNEQYF
TGTGCCAGCAGTGTGGGGACTAGCGGGAGAAACGAGCAGTACTTC
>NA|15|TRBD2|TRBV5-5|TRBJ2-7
CASSPWTRRSYEQYF
TGTGCCAGCAGCCCCTGGACTAGACGCTCCTACGAGCAGTACTTC
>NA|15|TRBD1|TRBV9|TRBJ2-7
CASSVGTGVGDEQYF
TGTGCCAGCAGCGTCGGGACAGGCGTGGGGGACGAGCAGTACTTC
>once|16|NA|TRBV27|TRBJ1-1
CASSLYTDLGASEAFF
TGTGCCAGCAGTTTATATACCGACTTGGGGGCTTCTGAAGCTTTCTTT
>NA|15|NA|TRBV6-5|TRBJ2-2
CASTYRESNTGELFF
TGTGCCAGCACTTACCGGGAGTCGAACACCGGGGAGCTGTTTTTT